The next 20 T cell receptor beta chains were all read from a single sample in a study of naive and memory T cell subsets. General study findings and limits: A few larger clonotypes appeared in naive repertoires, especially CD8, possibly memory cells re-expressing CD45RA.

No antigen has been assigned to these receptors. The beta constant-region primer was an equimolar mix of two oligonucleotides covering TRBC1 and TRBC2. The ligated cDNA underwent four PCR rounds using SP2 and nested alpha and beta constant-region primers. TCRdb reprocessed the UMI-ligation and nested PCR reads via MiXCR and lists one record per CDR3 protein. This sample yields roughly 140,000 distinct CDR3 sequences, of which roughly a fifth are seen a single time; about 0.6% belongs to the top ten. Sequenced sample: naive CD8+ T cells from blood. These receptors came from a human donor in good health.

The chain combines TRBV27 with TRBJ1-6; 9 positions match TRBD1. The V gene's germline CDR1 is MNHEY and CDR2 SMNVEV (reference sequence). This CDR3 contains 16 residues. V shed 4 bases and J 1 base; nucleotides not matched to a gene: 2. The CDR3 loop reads CASSWGQGSYNSPLHF. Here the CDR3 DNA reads TGTGCCAGCAGTTGGGGACAGGGTTCCTATAATTCACCCCTCCACTTT.

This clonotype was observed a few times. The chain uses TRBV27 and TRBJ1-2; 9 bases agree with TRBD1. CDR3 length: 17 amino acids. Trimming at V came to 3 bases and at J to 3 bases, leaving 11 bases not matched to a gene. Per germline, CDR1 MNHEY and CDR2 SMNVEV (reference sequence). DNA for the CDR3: TGTGCCAGCAGTTTGAGAGGCCCGGGACAGGGCTACTATGGCTACACCTTC. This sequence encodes CASSLRGPGQGYYGYTF.

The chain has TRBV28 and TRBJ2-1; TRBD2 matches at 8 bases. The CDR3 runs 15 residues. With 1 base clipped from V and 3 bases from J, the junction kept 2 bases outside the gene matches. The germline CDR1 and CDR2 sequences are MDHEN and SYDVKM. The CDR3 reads CASSLFGGVYNEQFF. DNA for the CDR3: TGTGCCAGCAGTTTATTCGGGGGGGTCTACAATGAGCAGTTCTTC.

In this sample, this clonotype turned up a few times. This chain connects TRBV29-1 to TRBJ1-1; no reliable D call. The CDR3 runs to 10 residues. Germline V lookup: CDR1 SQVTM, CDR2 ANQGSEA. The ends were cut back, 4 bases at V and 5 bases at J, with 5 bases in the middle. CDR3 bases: TGCAGCGTTGTGGAGACTGAAGCTTTCTTT. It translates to CSVVETEAFF.

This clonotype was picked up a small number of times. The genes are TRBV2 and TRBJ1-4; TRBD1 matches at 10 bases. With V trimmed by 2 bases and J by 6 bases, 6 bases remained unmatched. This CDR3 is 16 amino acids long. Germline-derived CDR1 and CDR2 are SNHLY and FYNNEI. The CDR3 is CASSEWVGTGDEKLFF. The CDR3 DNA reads TGTGCCAGCAGTGAATGGGTCGGGACAGGGGATGAAAAACTGTTTTTT.

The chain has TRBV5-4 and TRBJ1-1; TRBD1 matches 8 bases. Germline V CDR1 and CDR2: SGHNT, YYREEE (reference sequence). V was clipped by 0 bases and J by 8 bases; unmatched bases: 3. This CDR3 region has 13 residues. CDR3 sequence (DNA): TGTGCCAGCAGCTTGGTGGACAGGGACGAAGCTTTCTTT. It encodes CASSLVDRDEAFF.

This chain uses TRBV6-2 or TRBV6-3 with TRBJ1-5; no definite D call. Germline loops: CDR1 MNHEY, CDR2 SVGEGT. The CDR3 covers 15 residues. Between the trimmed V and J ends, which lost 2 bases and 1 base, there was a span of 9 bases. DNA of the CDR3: TGTGCCAGCAGTTACCTGACACCAAGCAATCAGCCCCAGCATTTT. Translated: CASSYLTPSNQPQHF.

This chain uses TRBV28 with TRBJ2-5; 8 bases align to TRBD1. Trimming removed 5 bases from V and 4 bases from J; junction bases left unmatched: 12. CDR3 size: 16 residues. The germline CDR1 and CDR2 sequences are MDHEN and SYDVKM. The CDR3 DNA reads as TGTGCCAGCAGTGCAAACCAGGGGGCTATTGGAGAGACCCAGTACTTC. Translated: CASSANQGAIGETQYF. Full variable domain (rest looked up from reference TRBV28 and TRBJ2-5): DVKVTQSSRYLVKRTGEKVFLECVQDMDHENMFWYRQDPGLGLRLIYFSYDVKMKEKGDIPEGYSVSREKKERFSLILESASTNQTSMYLCASSANQGAIGETQYFGPGTRLLVL.

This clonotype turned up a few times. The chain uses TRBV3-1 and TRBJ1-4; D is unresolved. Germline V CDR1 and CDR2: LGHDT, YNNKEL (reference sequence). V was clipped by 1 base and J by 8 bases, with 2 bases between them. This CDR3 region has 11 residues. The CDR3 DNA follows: TGTGCCAGCAGCCAAGGGGAAAAACTGTTTTTT. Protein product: CASSQGEKLFF.

CDR3 sequence reads: CASSGETTTGYDTDTQYF. Written as DNA, the CDR3 is TGTGCCAGCAGCGGGGAGACTACTACAGGGTATGACACAGATACGCAGTATTTT. The chain combines TRBV7-9 with TRBJ2-3; D possibly corresponds to TRBD1 (6 bases). Looked up from germline, CDR1 is SEHNR and CDR2 is FQNEAQ (reference sequence). CDR3 length: 18 amino acids. V was clipped by 5 bases and J by 2 bases, with 23 bases between them.

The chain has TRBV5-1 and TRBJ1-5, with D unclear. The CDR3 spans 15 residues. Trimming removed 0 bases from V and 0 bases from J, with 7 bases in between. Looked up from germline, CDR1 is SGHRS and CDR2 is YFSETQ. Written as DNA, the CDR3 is TGCGCCAGCAGCTTGGGGGAATTTAGCAATCAGCCCCAGCATTTT. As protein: CASSLGEFSNQPQHF. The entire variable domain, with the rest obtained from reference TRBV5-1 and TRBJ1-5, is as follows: KAGVTQTPRYLIKTRGQQVTLSCSPISGHRSVSWYQQTPGQGLQFLFEYFSETQRNKGNFPGRFSGRQFSNSRSEMNVSTLELGDSALYLCASSLGEFSNQPQHFGDGTRLSIL.

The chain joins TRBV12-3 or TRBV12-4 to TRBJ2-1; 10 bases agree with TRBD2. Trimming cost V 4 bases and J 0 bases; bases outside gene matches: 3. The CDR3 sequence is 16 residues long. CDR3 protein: CASSSVAGGSYNEQFF. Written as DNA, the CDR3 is TGTGCCAGCAGTTCCGTAGCGGGAGGCTCCTACAATGAGCAGTTCTTC.

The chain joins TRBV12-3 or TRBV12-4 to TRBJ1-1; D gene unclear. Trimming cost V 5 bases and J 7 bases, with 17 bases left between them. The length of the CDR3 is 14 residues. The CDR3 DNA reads TGTGCCAGCAGTCCCTATAATACCGGGGTTGAAGCTTTCTTT. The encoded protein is CASSPYNTGVEAFF.

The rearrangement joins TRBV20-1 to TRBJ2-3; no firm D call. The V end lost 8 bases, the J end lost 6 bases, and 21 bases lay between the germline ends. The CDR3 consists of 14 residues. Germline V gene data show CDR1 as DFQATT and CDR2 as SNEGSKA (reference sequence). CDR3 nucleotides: TGCAGTTCCCGGAGTAACCTCCTGTGGGATACGCAGTATTTT. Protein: CSSRSNLLWDTQYF.

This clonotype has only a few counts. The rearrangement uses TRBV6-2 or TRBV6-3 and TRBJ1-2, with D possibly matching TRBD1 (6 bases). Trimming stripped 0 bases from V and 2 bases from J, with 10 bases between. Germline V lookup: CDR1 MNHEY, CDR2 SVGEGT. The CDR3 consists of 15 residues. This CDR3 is CASSYSRDKNYGYTF. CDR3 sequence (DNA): TGTGCCAGCAGTTACTCCCGGGACAAGAACTATGGCTACACCTTC.

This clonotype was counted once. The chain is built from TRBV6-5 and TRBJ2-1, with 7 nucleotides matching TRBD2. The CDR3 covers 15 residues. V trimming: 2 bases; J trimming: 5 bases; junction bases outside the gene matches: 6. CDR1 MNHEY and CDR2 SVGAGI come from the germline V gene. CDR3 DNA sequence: TGTGCCAGCAGTTACGGACTGGCGGGAGACAATGAGCAGTTCTTC. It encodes CASSYGLAGDNEQFF.

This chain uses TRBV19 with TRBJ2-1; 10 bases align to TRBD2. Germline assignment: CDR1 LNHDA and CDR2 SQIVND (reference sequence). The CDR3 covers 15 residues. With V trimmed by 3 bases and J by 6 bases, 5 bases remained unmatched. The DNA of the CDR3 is TGTGCCAGTAGTATCATAGCGGGAGGTTCCAATGAGCAGTTCTTC. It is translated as CASSIIAGGSNEQFF.

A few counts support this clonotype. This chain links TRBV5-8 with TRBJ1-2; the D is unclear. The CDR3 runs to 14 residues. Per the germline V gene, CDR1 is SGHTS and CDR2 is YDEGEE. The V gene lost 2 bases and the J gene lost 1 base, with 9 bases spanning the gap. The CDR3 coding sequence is TGTGCCAGCAGCTTTGTAGGCATTAACTATGGCTACACCTTC. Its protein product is CASSFVGINYGYTF.

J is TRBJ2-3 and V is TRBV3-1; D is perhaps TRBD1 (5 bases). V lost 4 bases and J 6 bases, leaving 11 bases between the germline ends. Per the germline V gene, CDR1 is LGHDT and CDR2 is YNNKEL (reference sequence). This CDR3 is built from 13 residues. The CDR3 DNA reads TGTGCCAGCAGCCTGAGCAGGGCCGATACGCAGTATTTT. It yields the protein CASSLSRADTQYF.

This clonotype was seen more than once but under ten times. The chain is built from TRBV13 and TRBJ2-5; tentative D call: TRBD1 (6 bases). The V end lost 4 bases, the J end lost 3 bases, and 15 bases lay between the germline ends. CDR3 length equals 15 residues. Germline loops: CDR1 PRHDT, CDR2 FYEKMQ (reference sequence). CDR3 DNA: TGTGCCAGCAGCTCAACAGACAGGTCCGAAGAGACCCAGTACTTC. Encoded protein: CASSSTDRSEETQYF.